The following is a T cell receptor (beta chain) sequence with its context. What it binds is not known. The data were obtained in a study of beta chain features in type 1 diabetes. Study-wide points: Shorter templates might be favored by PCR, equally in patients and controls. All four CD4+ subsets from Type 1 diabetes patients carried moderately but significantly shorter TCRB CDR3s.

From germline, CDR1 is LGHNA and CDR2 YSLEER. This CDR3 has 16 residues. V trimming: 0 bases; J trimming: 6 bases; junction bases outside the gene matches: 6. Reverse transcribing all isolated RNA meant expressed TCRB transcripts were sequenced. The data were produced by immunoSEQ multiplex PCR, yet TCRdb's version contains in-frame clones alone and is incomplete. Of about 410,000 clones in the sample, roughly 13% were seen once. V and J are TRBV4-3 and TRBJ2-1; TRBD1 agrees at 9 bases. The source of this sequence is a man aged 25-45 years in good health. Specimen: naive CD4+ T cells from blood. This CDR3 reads CASSQEGGQGSNEQFF. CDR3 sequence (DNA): TGCGCCAGCAGCCAAGAGGGGGGACAGGGCAGCAATGAGCAGTTCTTC.